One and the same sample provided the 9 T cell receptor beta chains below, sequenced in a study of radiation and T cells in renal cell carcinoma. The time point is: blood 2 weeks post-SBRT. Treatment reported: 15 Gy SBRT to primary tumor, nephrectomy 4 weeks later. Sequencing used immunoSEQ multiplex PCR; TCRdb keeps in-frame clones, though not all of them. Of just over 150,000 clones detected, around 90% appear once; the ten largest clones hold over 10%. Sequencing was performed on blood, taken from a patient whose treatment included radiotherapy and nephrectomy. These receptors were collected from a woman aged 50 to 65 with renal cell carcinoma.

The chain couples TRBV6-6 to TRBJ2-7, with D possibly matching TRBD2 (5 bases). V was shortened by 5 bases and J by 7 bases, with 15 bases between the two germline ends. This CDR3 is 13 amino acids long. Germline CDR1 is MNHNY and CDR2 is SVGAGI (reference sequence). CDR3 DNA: TGTGCCAGCAGTCCTACGGCCGGGGATGAGCAGTACTTC. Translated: CASSPTAGDEQYF.

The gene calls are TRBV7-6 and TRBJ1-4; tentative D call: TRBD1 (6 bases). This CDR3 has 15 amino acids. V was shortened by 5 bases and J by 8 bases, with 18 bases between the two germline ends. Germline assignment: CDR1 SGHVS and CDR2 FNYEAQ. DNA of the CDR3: TGTGCCAGCAGCCAGACCACAGGGTTAGGCGAAAAACTGTTTTTT. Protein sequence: CASSQTTGLGEKLFF.

CDR3 DNA sequence: TGTGCCAGCTCACCACCGATTGGACTGAGCTCCTACGAGCAGTACTTC. Amino acids: CASSPPIGLSSYEQYF. The chain has TRBV18 and TRBJ2-7; a weak D match, TRBD2 (5 bases). Per the germline V gene, CDR1 is KGHSH and CDR2 is LQKENI. The CDR3 totals 16 residues. V lost 0 bases to trimming and J lost 0 bases, with 12 bases between them.

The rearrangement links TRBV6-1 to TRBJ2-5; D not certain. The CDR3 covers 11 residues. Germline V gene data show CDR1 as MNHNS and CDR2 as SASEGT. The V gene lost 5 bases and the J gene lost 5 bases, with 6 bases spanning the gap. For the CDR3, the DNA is TGTGCCAGCAGTCCCCGGGAGACCCAGTACTTC. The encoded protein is CASSPRETQYF.

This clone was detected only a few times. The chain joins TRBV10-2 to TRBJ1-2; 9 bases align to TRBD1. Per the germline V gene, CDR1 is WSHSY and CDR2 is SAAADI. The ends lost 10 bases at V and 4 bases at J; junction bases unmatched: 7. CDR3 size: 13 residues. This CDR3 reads CATGTGSGYGYTF. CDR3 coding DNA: TGCGCCACCGGGACAGGGAGTGGCTATGGCTACACCTTC.

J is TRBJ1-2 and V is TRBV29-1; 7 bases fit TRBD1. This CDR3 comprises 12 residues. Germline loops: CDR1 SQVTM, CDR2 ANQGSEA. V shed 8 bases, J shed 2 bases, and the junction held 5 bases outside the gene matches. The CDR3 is CSTGVFNYGYTF. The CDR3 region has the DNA TGCAGCACAGGGGTCTTCAACTATGGCTACACCTTC.

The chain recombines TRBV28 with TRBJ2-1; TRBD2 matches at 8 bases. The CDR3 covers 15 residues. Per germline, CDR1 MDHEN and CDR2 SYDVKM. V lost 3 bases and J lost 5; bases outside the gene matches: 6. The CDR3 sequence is CASSFLGGDHNEQFF. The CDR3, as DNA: TGTGCCAGCAGTTTTCTCGGGGGGGACCACAATGAGCAGTTCTTC.

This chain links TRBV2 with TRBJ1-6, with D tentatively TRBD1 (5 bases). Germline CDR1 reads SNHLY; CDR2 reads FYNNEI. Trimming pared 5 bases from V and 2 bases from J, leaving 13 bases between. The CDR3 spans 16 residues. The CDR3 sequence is CASSWEGTTYNSPLHF. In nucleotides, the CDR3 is TGTGCCAGCAGTTGGGAGGGGACGACCTATAATTCACCCCTCCACTTT.

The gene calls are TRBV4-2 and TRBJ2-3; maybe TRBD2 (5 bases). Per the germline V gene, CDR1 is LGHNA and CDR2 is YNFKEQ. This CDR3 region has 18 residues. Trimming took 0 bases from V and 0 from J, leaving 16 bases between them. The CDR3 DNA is TGTGCCAGCAGCCAAGAAGAGTTCGGGGATCCTAGCACAGATACGCAGTATTTT. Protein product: CASSQEEFGDPSTDTQYF.